Given below is one T cell receptor beta chain in context. The antigen remains undetermined. Looked up from germline, CDR1 is MNHNY and CDR2 is SVGAGI (reference sequence). CDR3 size: 14 residues. V shed 2 bases and J shed 5 bases, with 12 bases lying between them. Some clones are missing from TCRdb's copy, which holds only in-frame ones; the method was immunoSEQ multiplex PCR. The table records tens of thousands of clones, just over 85% of them present only once. This sample is drawn from a study of OX40 agonist ivuxolimab in advanced cancers. In the study overall: Patients receiving dose escalation had hepatocellular carcinoma, melanoma, renal cell or head and neck cancer. General observations from the study: Partial responders at 0.1-3.0 mg/kg showed near-lowest clonal expansion. At 0.1 to 3.0 mg/kg and by week 6, CD4+ and CD8+ T cells in the blood had expanded clonally. Fewer expanded clones were found on average in CD4+ than in CD8+ T cells.

This specimen was CD4+ or CD8+ T cells sorted from blood, taken in a trial of the OX40 agonist ivuxolimab. The clonotype was recovered from an adult with an advanced solid tumor such as melanoma, head and neck, liver or kidney cancer. This sequence joins TRBV6-6 and TRBJ1-1; possibly TRBD1 for D (6 bases). In nucleotides, the CDR3 is TGTGCCAGCAGTTACGAAACAGGGAGGACTGAAGCTTTCTTT. Encoded protein: CASSYETGRTEAFF.